Each of the 14 T cell receptor beta chains below was sequenced from the same sample in a study of T cell responses to AZD1222 COVID-19 vaccine. The table came from immunoSEQ multiplex PCR; TCRdb's copy has only in-frame clones and leaves some out. The sample shows under 100,000 clones, roughly nine tenths of them seen only once. Source: peripheral blood, taken 28 days after the second AZD1222 dose. The receptors were gathered from an adult who received the AZD1222 COVID-19 vaccine.

In DNA, the CDR3 is TGTGCCAGCCATCATCGCAGAGGTACAGGAAACACTGAAGCTTTCTTT. Its protein is CASHHRRGTGNTEAFF. This chain connects TRBV28 to TRBJ1-1; a possible D gene is TRBD1 (5 bases). Trimming took 8 bases from V and 2 from J, leaving 21 bases between them. Germline V gene sequence: CDR1 MDHEN, CDR2 SYDVKM. This CDR3 has 16 amino acids.

This chain joins TRBV5-1 and TRBJ2-5, with TRBD2 matching over 8 bases. The CDR3 covers 17 residues. V lost 4 bases and J lost 4; bases outside the gene matches: 15. CDR1 SGHRS and CDR2 YFSETQ come from the germline V gene. CDR3 region: CASSRAPRGGLVETQYF. In DNA, the CDR3 is TGCGCCAGCAGCCGCGCGCCTCGGGGGGGCTTGGTAGAGACCCAGTACTTC.

The rearrangement uses TRBV4-3 and TRBJ1-5; D unclear. CDR3 size: 14 residues. V was clipped by 0 bases and J by 14 bases, with 17 bases between them. Germline V lookup: CDR1 LGHNA, CDR2 YSLEER. CDR3 residues: CASSQEIRELKKHF. As DNA, the CDR3 is TGCGCCAGCAGCCAAGAAATCCGGGAACTTAAAAAGCATTTT.

The gene calls are TRBV19 and TRBJ1-1; tentatively, D is TRBD1 (6 bases). V shed 7 bases and J shed 8 bases, with 17 bases lying between them. Germline loops: CDR1 LNHDA, CDR2 SQIVND (reference sequence). This CDR3 has 13 amino acids. CDR3 loop: CASTLQGRGEAFF. The CDR3 region has the DNA TGTGCCAGTACCCTTCAGGGGAGGGGGGAAGCTTTCTTT.

The chain links TRBV30 to TRBJ1-6, with TRBD1 identical over 7 bases. V lost 1 base and J lost 11; bases outside the gene matches: 8. In germline, CDR1 is GTSNPN, CDR2 SVGIG (reference sequence). This CDR3 contains 14 residues. CDR3 in DNA: TGTGCCTGGAGTGGTCTAGGGGGCTTTGCACCCCTCCACTTT. Protein sequence: CAWSGLGGFAPLHF.

This chain connects TRBV19 to TRBJ1-1; 8 nucleotides align to TRBD1. This CDR3 contains 17 residues. The germline CDR1 and CDR2 sequences are LNHDA and SQIVND (reference sequence). V was pared by 0 bases and J by 1 base, with 7 bases of the junction left unmatched. CDR3: CASSIEDRTGRNTEAFF. The CDR3, as DNA: TGTGCCAGTAGTATAGAGGATCGGACAGGGCGGAACACTGAAGCTTTCTTT.

V usage is TRBV6-6 and J usage is TRBJ2-5; 10 bases map to TRBD1. The CDR3 is 17 residues long. V was pared by 8 bases and J by 4 bases, with 16 bases of the junction left unmatched. Per the germline V gene, CDR1 is MNHNY and CDR2 is SVGAGI (reference sequence). CDR3 loop: CASGRPGQGPLGETQYF. Here the CDR3 DNA reads TGTGCCAGCGGTCGACCGGGACAGGGGCCCTTGGGAGAGACCCAGTACTTC.

This chain uses TRBV21-1 with TRBJ2-5. TRBV21-1 has pseudogene status. This CDR3 contains 11 residues. DNA for the CDR3: TGTGCCAGCAGCACACGAGAGACCCAGTACTTC. This encodes CASSTRETQYF.

This chain links TRBV13 with TRBJ2-5; a weak D match, TRBD1 (7 bases). The CDR3 totals 14 residues. Trimming left V 5 bases short and J 5 bases short, with 15 bases between. The germline CDR1 and CDR2 sequences are PRHDT and FYEKMQ (reference sequence). CDR3 loop: CASSGTGAGETQYF. CDR3 DNA: TGTGCCAGCAGCGGTACAGGGGCGGGGGAGACCCAGTACTTC.

This clone was seen more than once but under ten times. The chain employs TRBV6-4 and TRBJ2-2; TRBD2 matches 9 bases. The CDR3 contains 14 residues. The V and J ends lost 5 bases and 3 bases, in that order; junction bases with no gene match: 1. The germline V gene has CDR1 MRHNA and CDR2 SNTAGT. CDR3 protein: CASSLAGDTGELFF. CDR3 DNA: TGTGCCAGCAGTTTAGCGGGGGACACCGGGGAGCTGTTTTTT.

The rearrangement links TRBV27 to TRBJ2-4; possible D gene TRBD2, 5 bases. The CDR3 is 15 amino acids. Trimming cost V 0 bases and J 7 bases, with 13 bases left between them. Germline V gene data show CDR1 as MNHEY and CDR2 as SMNVEV (reference sequence). CDR3 DNA: TGTGCCAGCAGTTTATCCGTGCGGGTGATGAACATTCAGTACTTC. This codes for CASSLSVRVMNIQYF.

The V call is TRBV9, the J call TRBJ2-5; 7 bases are shared with TRBD1. Germline CDR1 is SGDLS and CDR2 is YYNGEE. This CDR3 is built from 14 residues. The J segment lost 6 bases and the V segment lost 0 bases, leaving 5 bases of the junction unmatched. The DNA of the CDR3 is TGTGCCAGCAGCGTAGGACAGGGTGTAAAGACCCAGTACTTC. This encodes CASSVGQGVKTQYF.

The DNA of the CDR3 is TGTGCCATCAGTGAACCCTATTCTGGGGCCAACGTCCTGACTTTC. This sequence encodes CAISEPYSGANVLTF. J is TRBJ2-6 and V is TRBV10-3; no firm D call. Germline V gene sequence: CDR1 ENHRY, CDR2 SYGVKD. The length of the CDR3 is 15 residues. V lost 3 bases to trimming and J lost 1 base, with 7 bases between them.

V and J are TRBV9 and TRBJ2-5, with D hard to call. V was trimmed by 0 bases and J by 5 bases, leaving 11 bases between them. This CDR3 region has 14 residues. CDR1 is SGDLS, CDR2 YYNGEE, per germline. CDR3 bases: TGTGCCAGCAGCGTAGCGGGCTTAAAGGAGACCCAGTACTTC. Residues: CASSVAGLKETQYF.